This entry describes one T cell receptor beta chain. This sample is drawn from a study of blood T cells in healthy people across ages. With V trimmed by 7 bases and J by 2 bases, 7 bases remained unmatched. CDR3 length: 13 residues. Germline loops: CDR1 SQVTM, CDR2 ANQGSEA. It was with a sample-barcoded 5' primer and a J-beta primer mix that a second PCR of roughly 7 to 12 cycles was run. TCRdb analysed the 5' RACE reads with MiXCR anew, one entry per CDR3 protein. The sample gives around 1,000,000 distinct CDR3 sequences, under 30% of which show up once; about 0.72% is in the top ten. Peripheral blood, about 9.4 milliliters per donor, was collected. Whenever a sample was processed, at least 6 million PBMCs were isolated. The data were also submitted as part of a second study, on T cells of mothers and their children.

The gene calls are TRBV29-1 and TRBJ1-2, with 7 bases matching TRBD1. This clonotype originated in a girl under 10 years old in good health. The sample comprised blood. The CDR3 nucleotides read TGCAGCGGATGGCAGGGGGTAAACTATGGCTACACCTTC. It encodes CSGWQGVNYGYTF. The full variable domain, rest sourced from reference TRBV29-1 and TRBJ1-2, is SAVISQKPSRDICQRGTSLTIQCQVDSQVTMMFWYRQQPGQSLTLIATANQGSEATYESGFVIDKFPISRPNLTFSTLTVSNMSPEDSSIYLCSGWQGVNYGYTFGSGTRLTVV.